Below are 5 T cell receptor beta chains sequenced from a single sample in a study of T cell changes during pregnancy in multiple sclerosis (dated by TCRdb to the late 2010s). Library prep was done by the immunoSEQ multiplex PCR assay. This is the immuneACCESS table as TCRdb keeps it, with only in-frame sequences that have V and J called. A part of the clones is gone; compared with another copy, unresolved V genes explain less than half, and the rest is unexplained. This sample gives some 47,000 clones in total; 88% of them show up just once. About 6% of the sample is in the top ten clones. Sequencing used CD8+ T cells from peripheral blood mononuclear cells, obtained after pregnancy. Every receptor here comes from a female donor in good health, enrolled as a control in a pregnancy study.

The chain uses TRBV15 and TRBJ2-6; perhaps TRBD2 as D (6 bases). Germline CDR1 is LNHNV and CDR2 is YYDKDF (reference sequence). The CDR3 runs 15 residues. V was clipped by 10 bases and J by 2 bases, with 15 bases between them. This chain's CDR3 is CAISEGRAGANVLTF. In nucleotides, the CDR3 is TGTGCCATATCGGAGGGTAGGGCTGGGGCCAACGTCCTGACTTTC.

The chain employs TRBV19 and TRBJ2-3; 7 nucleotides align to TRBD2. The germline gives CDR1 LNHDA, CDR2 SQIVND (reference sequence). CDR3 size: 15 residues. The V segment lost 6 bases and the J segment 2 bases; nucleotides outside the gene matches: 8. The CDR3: CASSPRGLSTDTQYF. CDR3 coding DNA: TGTGCCAGTAGCCCTCGGGGACTATCCACAGATACGCAGTATTTT.

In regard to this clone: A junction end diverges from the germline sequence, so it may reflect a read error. The CDR3 region has the DNA TGTGCTAGCAGTCAGGACAGGCCCCGACTCTCGGTAAACACCATATATTTT. Translated, it gives CASSQDRPRLSVNTIYF. This chain uses TRBV7-7 with TRBJ1-3, with 7 bases identical to TRBD1. Per germline, CDR1 SSHAT and CDR2 FNYEAQ (reference sequence). This CDR3 spans 17 amino acids.

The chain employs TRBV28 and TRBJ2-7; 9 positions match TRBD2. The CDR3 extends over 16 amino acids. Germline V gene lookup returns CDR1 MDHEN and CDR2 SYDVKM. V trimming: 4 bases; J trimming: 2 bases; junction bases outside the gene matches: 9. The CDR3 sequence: CASSWSGGRVPYEQYF. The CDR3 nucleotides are TGTGCCAGCAGTTGGAGCGGGGGGAGAGTCCCCTACGAGCAGTACTTC.

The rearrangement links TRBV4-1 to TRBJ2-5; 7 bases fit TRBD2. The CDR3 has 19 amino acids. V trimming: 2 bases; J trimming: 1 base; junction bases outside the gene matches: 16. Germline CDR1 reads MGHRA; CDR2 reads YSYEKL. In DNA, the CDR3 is TGCGCCAGCAGCCAACGTGGGGTGGAGCGGGGAGGGGCCCAAGAGACCCAGTACTTC. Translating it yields CASSQRGVERGGAQETQYF.